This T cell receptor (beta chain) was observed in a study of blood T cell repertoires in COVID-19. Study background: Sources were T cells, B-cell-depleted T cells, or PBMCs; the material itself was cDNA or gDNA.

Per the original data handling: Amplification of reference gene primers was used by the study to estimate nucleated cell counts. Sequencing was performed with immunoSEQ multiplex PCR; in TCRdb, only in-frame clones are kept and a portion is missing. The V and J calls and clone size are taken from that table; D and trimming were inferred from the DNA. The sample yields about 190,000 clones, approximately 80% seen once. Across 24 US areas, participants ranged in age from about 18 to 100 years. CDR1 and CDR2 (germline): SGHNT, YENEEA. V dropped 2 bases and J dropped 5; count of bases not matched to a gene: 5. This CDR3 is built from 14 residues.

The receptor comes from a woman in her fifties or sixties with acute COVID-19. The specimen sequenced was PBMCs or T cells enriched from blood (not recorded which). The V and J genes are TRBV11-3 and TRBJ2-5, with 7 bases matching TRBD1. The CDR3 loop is CASSLPGQAETQYF. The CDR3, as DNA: TGTGCCAGCAGCTTACCCGGACAGGCGGAGACCCAGTACTTC.